This is a list of T cell receptor beta chains from one sample in a study of cytomegalovirus exposure and HLA in healthy donors. TCRdb's copy holds only in-frame clones and misses some; the assay was immunoSEQ multiplex PCR. The sample has about 55,000 clones, about 93% seen once. Sequenced sample: PBMCs. These receptors came from a man in his late teens or twenties in good health and CMV-seronegative. Each CDR3 is given with its conserved first and last residue. The order of the fields is CDR3 length, clone size, D gene, V gene, J gene, CDR3 DNA, CDR3 protein. A D gene is named only where the DNA matches it firmly. Clone sizes are given selectively: once, few, many, or a class where the clone is expanded.

length: 13
size: NA
D: NA
V: TRBV11-3
J: TRBJ1-1
DNA: TGTGCCAGCAGCTCTGGAGTGAACACTGAAGCTTTCTTT
CDR3: CASSSGVNTEAFF

length: 13
size: NA
D: TRBD2
V: TRBV7-9
J: TRBJ2-3
DNA: TGTGCCAGCAGCCTCGGGAGGACAGATACGCAGTATTTT
CDR3: CASSLGRTDTQYF

length: 14
size: NA
D: NA
V: TRBV28
J: TRBJ2-3
DNA: TGTGCCAGCAGTTTCCTAGCAGGCACAGATACGCAGTATTTT
CDR3: CASSFLAGTDTQYF

length: 17
size: NA
D: NA
V: TRBV15
J: TRBJ2-7
DNA: TGTGCCACCAGCAGAGATCCCCGAGAGTCTCCCTCCTACGAGCAGTACTTC
CDR3: CATSRDPRESPSYEQYF

length: 13
size: NA
D: TRBD1
V: TRBV2
J: TRBJ2-7
DNA: TGTGCCAGCACGACCCAGGGGGCGGGTGAGCAGTACTTC
CDR3: CASTTQGAGEQYF

length: 15
size: once
D: NA
V: TRBV18
J: TRBJ1-3
DNA: TGTGCCAGCTCACCGCGGACAGCTTCTGGAAACACCATATATTTT
CDR3: CASSPRTASGNTIYF

length: 14
size: NA
D: NA
V: TRBV11-2
J: TRBJ2-7
DNA: TGTGCCAGCAGCCCCGGACTGCAGGCCTACGAGCAGTACTTC
CDR3: CASSPGLQAYEQYF

length: 12
size: NA
D: TRBD2
V: TRBV10-3
J: TRBJ2-2
DNA: TGTGCCGTTAGCGGGAGCTCCGGGGAGCTGTTTTTT
CDR3: CAVSGSSGELFF

length: 13
size: once
D: NA
V: TRBV6-1
J: TRBJ1-1
DNA: TGTGCCAGCAGAGCCAGGGCCCACACTGAAGCTTTCTTT
CDR3: CASRARAHTEAFF

length: 13
size: few
D: TRBD1
V: TRBV5-1
J: TRBJ1-2
DNA: TGCGCCAGCAGCTTTGAAGCCGGGACAGAGAACACCTTC
CDR3: CASSFEAGTENTF

length: 14
size: NA
D: TRBD2
V: TRBV30
J: TRBJ2-1
DNA: TGTGCCTGGAGGGGGCGGGAGGTCTACAATGAGCAGTTCTTC
CDR3: CAWRGREVYNEQFF

length: 14
size: NA
D: TRBD1
V: TRBV6-6
J: TRBJ2-7
DNA: TGTGCCAGCAGCCAGGGACAGGCTACCTACGAGCAGTACTTC
CDR3: CASSQGQATYEQYF

length: 13
size: NA
D: NA
V: TRBV28
J: TRBJ1-5
DNA: TGTGCCAGCGGAACAGGGAGCCATCAGCCCCAGCATTTT
CDR3: CASGTGSHQPQHF

length: 19
size: NA
D: NA
V: TRBV5-1
J: TRBJ2-6
DNA: TGCGCCAGCAGCTTGGTTGGGAGGGGGAGGGCCTTATGGGCCAACGTCCTGACTTTC
CDR3: CASSLVGRGRALWANVLTF

length: 13
size: NA
D: NA
V: TRBV28
J: TRBJ1-1
DNA: TGTGCCACAGATGAGAGGTTGAACACTGAAGCTTTCTTT
CDR3: CATDERLNTEAFF

length: 15
size: NA
D: NA
V: TRBV5-1
J: TRBJ1-1
DNA: TGCGCCAGCAGCCCACGACCCGGCGGGAACACTGAAGCTTTCTTT
CDR3: CASSPRPGGNTEAFF

length: 15
size: NA
D: NA
V: TRBV28
J: TRBJ2-1
DNA: TGTGCCAGCAGTTTAGACGGGAGCTCCTACAATGAGCAGTTCTTC
CDR3: CASSLDGSSYNEQFF

length: 13
size: NA
D: NA
V: TRBV28
J: TRBJ2-3
DNA: TGTGCCAGCAGTCGGGACTTCACAGATACGCAGTATTTT
CDR3: CASSRDFTDTQYF

length: 16
size: NA
D: TRBD1
V: TRBV10-3
J: TRBJ2-1
DNA: TGTGCCATCAGAGGACCGGGACAGGGGGCATACAATGAGCAGTTCTTC
CDR3: CAIRGPGQGAYNEQFF

length: 15
size: NA
D: NA
V: TRBV7-8
J: TRBJ1-3
DNA: TGTGCCAGCAGCTTATATGGGAGCACTGGAAACACCATATATTTT
CDR3: CASSLYGSTGNTIYF

length: 13
size: NA
D: NA
V: TRBV19
J: TRBJ1-1
DNA: TGTGCCAGTAGTAAGTTGGGGCTAGCTGAAGCTTTCTTT
CDR3: CASSKLGLAEAFF

length: 14
size: few
D: NA
V: TRBV4-1
J: TRBJ1-2
DNA: TGCGCCAGCAGCCAAGAACAGGTCCCTGTTGGCTACACCTTC
CDR3: CASSQEQVPVGYTF

length: 15
size: NA
D: NA
V: TRBV6-6
J: TRBJ2-6
DNA: TGTGCCAGCAGCCCCGGATGGGCGGGGGCCAACGTCCTGACTTTC
CDR3: CASSPGWAGANVLTF

length: 14
size: NA
D: NA
V: TRBV7-6
J: TRBJ1-2
DNA: TGTGCCAGCAGCCCGACCCAAACAGGAAAAGGCTACACCTTC
CDR3: CASSPTQTGKGYTF

length: 16
size: NA
D: NA
V: TRBV2
J: TRBJ1-5
DNA: TGTGCCAGCAGTGTTCGTGTGGGGGGTGAGAATCAGCCCCAGCATTTT
CDR3: CASSVRVGGENQPQHF

length: 16
size: NA
D: TRBD2
V: TRBV27
J: TRBJ2-5
DNA: TGTGCCAGCAGTTTGAAGCTAGCGGGAGGCCAAGAGACCCAGTACTTC
CDR3: CASSLKLAGGQETQYF

length: 13
size: NA
D: NA
V: TRBV11-2
J: TRBJ1-1
DNA: TGTGCCAGCAGCGTGACAGCTAACACTGAAGCTTTCTTT
CDR3: CASSVTANTEAFF

length: 15
size: NA
D: TRBD2
V: TRBV2
J: TRBJ2-1
DNA: TGTGCCAGCAGTACCGGGACTAGCGAGTACAATGAGCAGTTCTTC
CDR3: CASSTGTSEYNEQFF

length: 16
size: once
D: TRBD1
V: TRBV5-4
J: TRBJ2-2
DNA: TGTGCCAGCAGTCCCGGGACAGGGTTTAATCCCGGGGAGCTGTTTTTT
CDR3: CASSPGTGFNPGELFF

length: 17
size: NA
D: TRBD1
V: TRBV5-1
J: TRBJ2-6
DNA: TGCGCCAGCAGCTTCATAATACAGGGGGCAGGGGCCAACGTCCTGACTTTC
CDR3: CASSFIIQGAGANVLTF

length: 18
size: NA
D: NA
V: TRBV27
J: TRBJ2-5
DNA: TGTGCCAGCAGTCCCGGGACAGGGTGGACTAGCCGGCAAGAGACCCAGTACTTC
CDR3: CASSPGTGWTSRQETQYF

length: 15
size: NA
D: NA
V: TRBV28
J: TRBJ2-5
DNA: TGTGCCAGCAGTACATACTCGGGTATACAAGAGACCCAGTACTTC
CDR3: CASSTYSGIQETQYF

length: 17
size: NA
D: TRBD1
V: TRBV5-5
J: TRBJ1-1
DNA: TGTGCCAGCAGCTCCAGGGGGGACAGTCCCATGAACACTGAAGCTTTCTTT
CDR3: CASSSRGDSPMNTEAFF

length: 13
size: NA
D: TRBD1
V: TRBV2
J: TRBJ2-1
DNA: TGTGCCAGCAGCGAACAGGGGGCTCATGAGCAGTTCTTC
CDR3: CASSEQGAHEQFF

length: 16
size: NA
D: TRBD2
V: TRBV6-4
J: TRBJ2-2
DNA: TGTGCCAGCACCCCCCAAGCGGGATCGAACACCGGGGAGCTGTTTTTT
CDR3: CASTPQAGSNTGELFF

length: 13
size: NA
D: NA
V: TRBV6-6
J: TRBJ2-2
DNA: TGTGCCAGCAGTTTAGCCTTGACCGGGGAGCTGTTTTTT
CDR3: CASSLALTGELFF

length: 15
size: NA
D: NA
V: TRBV5-1
J: TRBJ2-3
DNA: TGCGCCAGCAGCTTGTGGGCGGGGAGCACAGATACGCAGTATTTT
CDR3: CASSLWAGSTDTQYF

length: 15
size: few
D: NA
V: TRBV9
J: TRBJ2-5
DNA: TGTGCCAGCAGCTCCGGACTTCCGCATCAAGAGACCCAGTACTTC
CDR3: CASSSGLPHQETQYF

length: 11
size: NA
D: NA
V: TRBV29-1
J: TRBJ1-2
DNA: TGCAGCGTTGGTTTGAGGAGAGGCTACACCTTC
CDR3: CSVGLRRGYTF

length: 16
size: few
D: TRBD2
V: TRBV5-1
J: TRBJ2-1
DNA: TGCGCCAGCAGCCCCGTACTAGCGGGAGGCTACAATGAGCAGTTCTTC
CDR3: CASSPVLAGGYNEQFF

length: 12
size: NA
D: NA
V: TRBV30
J: TRBJ1-4
DNA: TGTGCCTGGAGTGTACTAACTGAAAAACTGTTTTTT
CDR3: CAWSVLTEKLFF

length: 13
size: NA
D: TRBD2
V: TRBV7-8
J: TRBJ2-3
DNA: TGTGCCAGCAGCTTAGTAGCGGGGGGGCGGTTGTATTTT
CDR3: CASSLVAGGRLYF

length: 14
size: NA
D: NA
V: TRBV21-1
J: TRBJ2-3
DNA: TGTGCCAGCAGCTCCCGAGGGGGGGGGTATACGCAGTATTTT
CDR3: CASSSRGGGYTQYF

length: 13
size: NA
D: NA
V: TRBV19
J: TRBJ2-7
DNA: TGTGCCAGTAGTTACGGGGTTTCCTACGAGCAGTACTTC
CDR3: CASSYGVSYEQYF

length: 19
size: once
D: TRBD1
V: TRBV19
J: TRBJ1-4
DNA: TGTGCCAGTAGTATAGAACCCGACAGGGGTCTTGCAACTAATGAAAAACTGTTTTTT
CDR3: CASSIEPDRGLATNEKLFF

length: 13
size: NA
D: TRBD2
V: TRBV7-9
J: TRBJ2-3
DNA: TGTGCCACCGGGACTAGCGGGGCAGATACGCAGTATTTT
CDR3: CATGTSGADTQYF

length: 14
size: NA
D: TRBD2
V: TRBV7-8
J: TRBJ2-3
DNA: TGTGCCAGCAGCCGCGGACTAGACACAGATACGCAGTATTTT
CDR3: CASSRGLDTDTQYF

length: 16
size: NA
D: TRBD1
V: TRBV30
J: TRBJ2-6
DNA: TGTGCCTGGAGGGTAACAGGGGCCTTTGGGGCCAACGTCCTGACTTTC
CDR3: CAWRVTGAFGANVLTF

length: 14
size: few
D: TRBD1
V: TRBV2
J: TRBJ2-5
DNA: TGTGCCAGCAGCAAAACAGGGGCGGGCGATACCCAGTACTTC
CDR3: CASSKTGAGDTQYF